This paragraph covers one T cell receptor beta chain sequence. No antigen is known for it. Base quality data are lacking; no much larger clone is found one base away. This entry belongs to a study of T cell clonotyping in hematopoietic cell transplantation (dated by TCRdb to the early 2020s). Study-wide context: The study collected 110 to 150 blood samples from some 35 consecutive transplant recipients and their related donors. Patients were recruited between 2015 and January 2017 and followed until late 2020 or death. General findings and caveats noted by the study authors: Recipient repertoires showed only a small fraction of overlap with donor repertoires, and over 95% appeared de novo at the given depth. The sample size was limited and the cells went unsorted, which meant the CD4 and CD8 repertoire contributions could not be told apart. After transplant, TCR diversity in recipients dropped, and pathologically expanded clonotypes increased progressively from day 30 to day 180. Donor and pretransplant recipient Inverse Simpson Index values predicted broader posttransplant TCR repertoire diversity.

The immunoSEQ assay, a bias-controlled multiplex PCR with V- and J-specific primers, was used to amplify TCR beta CDR3 regions from genomic DNA. In a second PCR step, a proprietary barcode and Illumina adapter sequences were attached to the CDR3 amplicons. An Illumina MiSeq instrument was used to sequence the CDR3 libraries. The published analysis was carried out like this. immunoSEQ Analyzer 3.0 was used for export and quality control, with R Bioconductor and Immunarch used for downstream analyses. Only productive rearrangements in the normalized downsampled data set went into calculating the repertoire metrics. Clonotypes larger than 5 templates in the normalized cohort were defined as pathologically expanded. The Inverse Simpson Index served as the measure of repertoire diversity. The non-normalized data set was used for CMV-specificity analyses so that all clonotypes could be captured. The table comes from immuneACCESS by way of TCRdb, which keeps in-frame sequences with V and J called. Part of the clones is missing from these tables; in studies checked, under half for an unresolved V gene and the rest for unknown reasons. That table supplies the V and J calls and clone size; D and trimming were determined from the DNA. Across this sample there are thousands of clones, with 85% to 95% seen only once. The ten largest clones capture approximately 5.4% of the sample.

Counted from cysteine to phenylalanine, this CDR3 has 14 amino acids. Solely the CDR3 DNA is kept, with 42 bases framed from the first base. V has 3 bases trimmed and J has 5 bases trimmed; junction bases matching no gene number 6. CDR1 and CDR2 are drawn from the germline V gene: MDHEN, SYDVKM. The sample's time point, from its label and the paper: 30 days after allo-HCT. Recipient blood was collected about 28 days before transplant and at days 30, 100 and 180 after transplant. Using Nuclei Lysis Solution, genomic DNA was extracted from unfractionated peripheral blood mononuclear cells that were either fresh or cryopreserved.

The sequence was collected from an older male patient who had an allogeneic stem cell transplant from an unrelated donor, so T cells may come from the graft donor. Some clones in this sample may be carry-over from other donors' samples. Specimen: peripheral blood mononuclear cells, collected 30 days after allogeneic stem cell transplant. This chain is built from TRBV28 and TRBJ2-7, and 8 junction bases match TRBD2. The base sequence is TGTGCCAGCAGTTTCCAGCGGGAGAGCGACGAGCAGTACTTC. Its translation reads: CASSFQRESDEQYF.